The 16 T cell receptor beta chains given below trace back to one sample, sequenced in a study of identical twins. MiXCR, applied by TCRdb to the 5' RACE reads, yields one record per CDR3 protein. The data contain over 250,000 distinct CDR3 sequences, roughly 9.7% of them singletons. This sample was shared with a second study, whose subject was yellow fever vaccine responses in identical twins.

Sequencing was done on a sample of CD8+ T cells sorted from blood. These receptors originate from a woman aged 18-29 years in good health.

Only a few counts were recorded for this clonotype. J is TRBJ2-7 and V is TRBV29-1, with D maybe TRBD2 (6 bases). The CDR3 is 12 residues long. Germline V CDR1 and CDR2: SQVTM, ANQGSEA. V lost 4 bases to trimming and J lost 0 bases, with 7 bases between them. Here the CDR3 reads CSVAGDSYEQYF. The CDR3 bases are TGCAGCGTTGCGGGGGACTCCTACGAGCAGTACTTC.

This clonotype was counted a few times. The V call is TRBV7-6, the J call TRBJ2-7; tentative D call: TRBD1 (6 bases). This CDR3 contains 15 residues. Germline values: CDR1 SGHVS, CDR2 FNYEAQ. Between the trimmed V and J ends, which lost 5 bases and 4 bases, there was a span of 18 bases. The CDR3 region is CASSLGTSLTYEQYF. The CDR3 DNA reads TGTGCCAGCAGCCTGGGGACATCGCTGACATACGAGCAGTACTTC.

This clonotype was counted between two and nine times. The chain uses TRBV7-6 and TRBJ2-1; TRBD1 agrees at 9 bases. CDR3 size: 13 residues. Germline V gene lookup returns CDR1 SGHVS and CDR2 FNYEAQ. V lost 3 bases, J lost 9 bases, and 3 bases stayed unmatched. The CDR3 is CASSLGTGFEQFF. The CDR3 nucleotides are TGTGCCAGCAGCTTGGGGACAGGGTTTGAGCAGTTCTTC.

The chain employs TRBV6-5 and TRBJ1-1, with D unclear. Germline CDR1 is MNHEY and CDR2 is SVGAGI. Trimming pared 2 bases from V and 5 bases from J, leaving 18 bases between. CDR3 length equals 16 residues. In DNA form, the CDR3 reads TGTGCCAGCAGTTACGCCGGAGCTAACATGAGGACTGAAGCTTTCTTT. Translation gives CASSYAGANMRTEAFF.

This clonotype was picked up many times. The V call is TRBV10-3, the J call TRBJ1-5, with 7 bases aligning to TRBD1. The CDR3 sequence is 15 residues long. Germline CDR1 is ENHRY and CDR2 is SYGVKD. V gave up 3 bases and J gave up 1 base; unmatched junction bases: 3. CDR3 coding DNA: TGTGCCATCAGTGAACAGGACAGGAGCAATCAGCCCCAGCATTTT. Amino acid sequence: CAISEQDRSNQPQHF.

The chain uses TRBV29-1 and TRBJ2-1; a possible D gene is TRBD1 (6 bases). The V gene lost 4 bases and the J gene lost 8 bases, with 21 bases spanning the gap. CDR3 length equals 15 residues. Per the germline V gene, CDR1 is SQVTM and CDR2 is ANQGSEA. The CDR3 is CSVVGGNRVGDEQFF. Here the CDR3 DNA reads TGCAGCGTTGTGGGCGGAAACAGGGTGGGCGATGAGCAGTTCTTC.

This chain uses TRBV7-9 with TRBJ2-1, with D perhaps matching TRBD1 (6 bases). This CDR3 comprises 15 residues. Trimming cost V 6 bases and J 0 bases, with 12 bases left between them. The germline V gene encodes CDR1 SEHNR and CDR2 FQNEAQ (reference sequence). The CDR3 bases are TGTGCCAGCAGATCTACAGGGAGCTCCTACAATGAGCAGTTCTTC. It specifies CASRSTGSSYNEQFF. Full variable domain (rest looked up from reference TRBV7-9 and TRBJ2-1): DTGVSQNPRHKITKRGQNVTFRCDPISEHNRLYWYRQTLGQGPEFLTYFQNEAQLEKSRLLSDRFSAERPKGSFSTLEIQRTEQGDSAMYLCASRSTGSSYNEQFFGPGTRLTVL.

The CDR3 DNA is TGCGCCAGCAGCCAAGGAGAAGCCCTGGGGCTGTTTTTT. It translates to CASSQGEALGLFF. The gene calls are TRBV4-1 and TRBJ2-2; D unresolved. V dropped 1 base and J dropped 13 bases, with 13 bases sitting between them. The CDR3 length is 13 residues. CDR1 MGHRA and CDR2 YSYEKL come from the germline V gene.

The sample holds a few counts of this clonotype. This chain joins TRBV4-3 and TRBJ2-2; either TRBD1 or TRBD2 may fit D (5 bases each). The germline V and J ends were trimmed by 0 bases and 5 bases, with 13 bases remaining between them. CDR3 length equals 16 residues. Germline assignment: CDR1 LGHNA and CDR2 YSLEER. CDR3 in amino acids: CASSQDVGVYTGELFF. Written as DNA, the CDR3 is TGCGCCAGCAGCCAAGATGTGGGGGTGTATACCGGGGAGCTGTTTTTT.

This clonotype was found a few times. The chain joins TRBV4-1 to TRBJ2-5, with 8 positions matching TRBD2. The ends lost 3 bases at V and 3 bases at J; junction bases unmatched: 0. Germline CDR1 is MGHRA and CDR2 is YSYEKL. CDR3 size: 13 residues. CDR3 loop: CASSQREEETQYF. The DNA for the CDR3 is TGCGCCAGCAGCCAGCGGGAGGAAGAGACCCAGTACTTC.

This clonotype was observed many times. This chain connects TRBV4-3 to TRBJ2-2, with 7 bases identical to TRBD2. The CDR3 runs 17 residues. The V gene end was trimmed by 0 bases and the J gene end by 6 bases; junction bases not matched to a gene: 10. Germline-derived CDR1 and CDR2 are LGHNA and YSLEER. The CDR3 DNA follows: TGCGCCAGCAGCCAAGATTTTGGCGGGAGCGTTCCCGGGGAGCTGTTTTTT. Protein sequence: CASSQDFGGSVPGELFF.

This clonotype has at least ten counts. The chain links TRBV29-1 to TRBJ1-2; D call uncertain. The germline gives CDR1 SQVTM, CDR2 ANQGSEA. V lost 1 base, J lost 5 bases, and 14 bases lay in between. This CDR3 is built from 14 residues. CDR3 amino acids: CSVEVLGLGYGYTF. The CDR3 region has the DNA TGCAGCGTTGAAGTCTTAGGGCTTGGATATGGCTACACCTTC.

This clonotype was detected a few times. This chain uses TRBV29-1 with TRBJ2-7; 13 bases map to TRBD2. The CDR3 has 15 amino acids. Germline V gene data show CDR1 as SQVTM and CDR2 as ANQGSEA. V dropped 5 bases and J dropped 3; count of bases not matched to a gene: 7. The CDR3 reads CSVSGLAGNYYEQYF. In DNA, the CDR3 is TGCAGCGTTTCGGGACTAGCGGGGAACTACTACGAGCAGTACTTC.

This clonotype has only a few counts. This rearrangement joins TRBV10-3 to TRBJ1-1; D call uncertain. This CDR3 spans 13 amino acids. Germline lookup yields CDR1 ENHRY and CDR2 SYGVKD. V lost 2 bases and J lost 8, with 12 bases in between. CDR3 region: CAISEVEGVEAFF. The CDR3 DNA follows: TGTGCCATCAGTGAGGTTGAGGGAGTCGAAGCTTTCTTT.

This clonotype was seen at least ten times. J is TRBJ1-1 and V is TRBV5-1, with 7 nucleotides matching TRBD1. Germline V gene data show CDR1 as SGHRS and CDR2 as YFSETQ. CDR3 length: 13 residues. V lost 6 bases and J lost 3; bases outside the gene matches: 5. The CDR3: CASKPQGDTEAFF. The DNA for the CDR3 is TGCGCCAGCAAGCCGCAGGGGGACACTGAAGCTTTCTTT.

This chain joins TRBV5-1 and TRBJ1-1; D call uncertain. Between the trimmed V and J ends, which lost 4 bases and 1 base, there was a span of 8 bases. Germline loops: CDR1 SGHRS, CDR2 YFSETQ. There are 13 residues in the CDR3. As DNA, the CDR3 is TGCGCCAGCAGCCCGGACTCGAACACTGAAGCTTTCTTT. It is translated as CASSPDSNTEAFF.